This T cell receptor beta chain came from a study of cytomegalovirus exposure and HLA in healthy donors. Study at large: HLA-typed donors contributed 80 million or so unique TCRs, which were held in an early data release. Study-level points and caveats: A later analysis found most CMV-associated TCR beta chains apparently HLA-restricted. TRBV6-2, TRBV6-3 and some other V segments were unresolvable in 87-base-pair reads.

Notes on this clone: No antigen is known for it.

Germline V lookup: CDR1 SGHRS, CDR2 YFSETQ. There are 14 residues in the CDR3. V was pared by 4 bases and J by 2 bases, with 10 bases between. Amplification used 60 Vbeta primers and 13 Jbeta primers. Here immunoSEQ multiplex PCR was the method, and the copy in TCRdb shows in-frame clones only, minus some. The sample has over 95,000 clones; about 70% are singletons. The donors comprised healthy bone marrow donors. The chain has TRBV5-1 and TRBJ1-3; TRBD1 might be the D (5 bases). The origin of this receptor is a woman between 40 and 55 years old in good health and CMV-seropositive. Sequenced material: PBMCs. The CDR3 sequence: CASSPRGAGNTIYF. The CDR3 bases are TGCGCCAGCAGCCCACGGGGGGCTGGAAACACCATATATTTT.